The rows below give T cell receptor beta chains drawn from one sample of a study of OX40 agonist ivuxolimab in advanced cancers. The method was immunoSEQ multiplex PCR; TCRdb's version includes in-frame clones alone and lacks a portion of them. The sample consists of roughly 100,000 clones, roughly 89% of them appearing once. Sequencing was performed on CD4+ or CD8+ T cells sorted from blood, taken in a trial of the OX40 agonist ivuxolimab. These receptors were obtained from an adult with an advanced solid tumor such as melanoma, head and neck, liver or kidney cancer. Each CDR3 is given with its conserved first and last residue. A D gene is named only where the DNA matches it firmly. Clone sizes are given selectively: once, few, many, or a class where the clone is expanded.

>TRBD1|NA|TRBV5-5|TRBJ2-7
CASSRGDRGLEQYF
TGTGCCAGCAGCAGAGGGGACAGGGGTCTCGAGCAGTACTTC
>TRBD1|NA|TRBV7-2|TRBJ1-1
CASSPMTGPRVEAFF
TGTGCCAGCAGCCCTATGACAGGGCCCCGAGTTGAAGCTTTCTTT
>TRBD1|NA|TRBV6-1|TRBJ2-7
CASSETRDRVTEQYF
TGTGCCAGCAGTGAAACCCGGGACAGGGTAACAGAGCAGTACTTC
>NA|NA|TRBV5-1|TRBJ2-5
CASSLPQGNQETQYF
TGCGCCAGCAGCTTGCCCCAGGGGAACCAAGAGACCCAGTACTTC
>NA|few|TRBV5-4|TRBJ2-7
CASRPGGGYEQYF
TGTGCCAGCCGCCCTGGGGGCGGCTACGAGCAGTACTTC
>NA|NA|TRBV28|TRBJ1-5
CASRGPNQPQHF
TGTGCCAGCAGAGGACCGAATCAGCCCCAGCATTTT
>NA|NA|TRBV9|TRBJ2-1
CASSVGRYNEQFF
TGTGCCAGCAGCGTAGGGAGGTACAATGAGCAGTTCTTC
>NA|NA|TRBV5-4|TRBJ1-2
CASSLALEGPRDYTF
TGTGCCAGCAGCTTGGCGTTGGAGGGGCCCAGGGACTACACCTTC
>TRBD2|NA|TRBV7-2|TRBJ2-3
CASSLVPGAGGSTDTQYF
TGTGCCAGCAGCTTAGTACCAGGAGCGGGAGGCAGCACAGATACGCAGTATTTT
>NA|few|TRBV27|TRBJ1-2
CASIPPRDNYGYTF
TGTGCCAGCATACCTCCCCGGGACAACTATGGCTACACCTTC
>NA|NA|TRBV7-3|TRBJ1-3
CASSSSGSASGNTIYF
TGTGCCAGCAGCTCCTCAGGGAGTGCTAGTGGAAACACCATATATTTT
>NA|NA|TRBV19|TRBJ2-7
CASSRDGPYEQYF
TGTGCCAGTAGTAGGGACGGTCCCTACGAGCAGTACTTC
>NA|NA|TRBV28|TRBJ2-7
CASSSYPSGEQYF
TGTGCCAGCAGTTCCTACCCCTCCGGGGAGCAGTACTTC
>TRBD2|NA|TRBV10-3|TRBJ2-3
CAISESNVAGGRTDTQYF
TGTGCCATCAGTGAGTCGAATGTAGCGGGGGGCCGCACAGATACGCAGTATTTT
>TRBD2|NA|TRBV9|TRBJ2-7
CASSTGLAGFYYEQYF
TGTGCCAGCAGCACAGGCCTAGCGGGGTTTTATTACGAGCAGTACTTC
>TRBD1|NA|TRBV5-1|TRBJ1-6
CASSPGQGNSPLHF
TGCGCCAGCAGCCCGGGACAGGGGAATTCACCCCTCCACTTT
>TRBD1|few|TRBV7-9|TRBJ2-7
CATRGQGSYEQYF
TGTGCCACCAGGGGACAGGGGAGTTACGAGCAGTACTTC
>NA|once|TRBV5-8|TRBJ2-6
CASSPYTNSGANVLTF
TGTGCCAGCAGCCCTTACACGAACTCTGGGGCCAACGTCCTGACTTTC
>NA|NA|TRBV19|TRBJ1-2
CASNRQLSSYGYTF
TGTGCCAGTAACCGACAGCTGTCTAGTTATGGCTACACCTTC
>TRBD1|NA|TRBV7-9|TRBJ1-4
CASRLRGHGNEKLFF
TGTGCCAGCAGATTAAGGGGGCACGGTAATGAAAAACTGTTTTTT
>NA|NA|TRBV20-1|TRBJ2-5
CSASSYETQYF
TGCAGTGCTAGTTCGTATGAGACCCAGTACTTC
>NA|NA|TRBV5-4|TRBJ2-3
CASSHGQGTDTQYF
TGTGCCAGCAGCCATGGGCAGGGCACAGATACGCAGTATTTT
>NA|NA|TRBV7-9|TRBJ1-1
CASSLAAGVTEAFF
TGTGCCAGCAGCTTAGCAGCAGGGGTCACTGAAGCTTTCTTT
>NA|NA|TRBV29-1|TRBJ1-3
CSVDVGSSGNTIYF
TGCAGCGTTGACGTCGGGAGCTCTGGAAACACCATATATTTT
>NA|NA|TRBV12-5|TRBJ1-1
CASSPSGARTEAFF
TGTGCTAGTTCCCCCTCCGGGGCAAGGACTGAAGCTTTCTTT
>NA|NA|TRBV5-1|TRBJ1-2
CASSLLTGYGYTF
TGCGCCAGCAGCTTATTAACAGGGTACGGCTACACCTTC